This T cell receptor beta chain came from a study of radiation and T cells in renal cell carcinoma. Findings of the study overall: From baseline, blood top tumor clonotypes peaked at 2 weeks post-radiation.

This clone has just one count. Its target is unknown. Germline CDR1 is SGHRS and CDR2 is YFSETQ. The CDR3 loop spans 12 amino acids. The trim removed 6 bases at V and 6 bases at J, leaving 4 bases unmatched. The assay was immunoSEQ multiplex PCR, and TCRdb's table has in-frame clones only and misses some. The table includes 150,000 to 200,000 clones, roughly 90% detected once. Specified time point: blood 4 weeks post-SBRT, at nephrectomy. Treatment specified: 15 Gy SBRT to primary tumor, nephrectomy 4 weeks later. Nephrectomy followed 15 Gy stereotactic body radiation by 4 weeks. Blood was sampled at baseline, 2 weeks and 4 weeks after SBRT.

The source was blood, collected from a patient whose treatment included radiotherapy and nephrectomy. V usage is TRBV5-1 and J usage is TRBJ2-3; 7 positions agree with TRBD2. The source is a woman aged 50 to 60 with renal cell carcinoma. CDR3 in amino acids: CASTREGDTQYF. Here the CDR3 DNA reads TGCGCCAGCACCAGGGAGGGGGATACGCAGTATTTT.